The 10 T cell receptor beta chains in this list originate from one sample, sequenced in a study of regulatory T cells in long-lasting Graves disease. Time point described: persistent/refractory GD, antithyroid drugs over 5 years with positive TRAb. PBMC-extracted RNA yielded the TCR library. Construction of the TCR beta libraries employed iRepertoire HTBI primers in conjunction with Arm-PCR of CDR3 regions. Each CDR3 protein gets one entry after TCRdb re-called the multiplex PCR reads with MiXCR. Among roughly 400,000 distinct CDR3 sequences listed, roughly 23% were seen once. The sequenced sample was peripheral blood mononuclear cells (PBMCs), obtained when the disease was refractory, from a patient treated with antithyroid drugs. The receptors shown here come from a female donor with Graves disease.

This clonotype was seen repeatedly, ten times or more. The rearrangement uses TRBV7-3 and TRBJ1-6; perhaps TRBD1 as D (5 bases). Looked up from germline, CDR1 is SGHTA and CDR2 is FQGTGA. The CDR3 sequence is 17 residues long. The V gene lost 2 bases and the J gene lost 0 bases, with 11 bases spanning the gap. The CDR3 loop reads CASSLWPGSSYNSPLHF. For the CDR3, the DNA is TGTGCCAGCAGCTTATGGCCAGGGAGCTCCTATAATTCACCCCTCCACTTT.

V usage is TRBV20-1 and J usage is TRBJ1-5; D might be TRBD1 (5 bases). Germline assignment: CDR1 DFQATT and CDR2 SNEGSKA (reference sequence). The CDR3 totals 14 residues. With 5 bases removed from V and 0 bases from J, the gap between germline ends came to 11 bases. The CDR3 here is CSAQAGNSNQPQHF. The CDR3 nucleotides read TGCAGTGCTCAAGCAGGGAATAGCAATCAGCCCCAGCATTTT.

The chain couples TRBV7-9 to TRBJ2-5; 7 bases agree with TRBD1. The CDR3 is made up of 14 amino acids. Germline assignment: CDR1 SEHNR and CDR2 FQNEAQ (reference sequence). J was trimmed by 9 bases and V by 1 base; bases with no gene match: 8. CDR3 DNA sequence: TGTGCCAGCAGCTTAGGGGACAGACCCAGGCCCCAGTACTTC. Protein sequence: CASSLGDRPRPQYF.

On this clonotype itself: This may stem from a read error, because a much larger clone lies one nucleotide away. The rearrangement uses TRBV7-8 and TRBJ2-5; 9 positions agree with TRBD1. Germline assignment: CDR1 SGHVS and CDR2 FQNEAQ. CDR3 size: 15 residues. As DNA, the CDR3 is TGTGCCAGCAGCTCCGGACAGGGGTCGGCCGAGACCCAGTGCTTC. Translating it yields CASSSGQGSAETQCF. Full variable domain (remainder filled in from reference TRBV7-8 and TRBJ2-5): GAGVSQSPRYKVAKRGQDVALRCDPISGHVSLFWYQQALGQGPEFLTYFQNEAQLDKSGLPSDRFFAERPEGSVSTLKIQRTQQEDSAVYLCASSSGQGSAETQCFGPGTRLLVL.

This clonotype was seen at least ten times. The J gene is TRBJ1-5, the V gene TRBV5-1; the D gene is possibly TRBD1 (6 bases). The germline V gene encodes CDR1 SGHRS and CDR2 YFSETQ. This CDR3 region has 15 residues. V lost 0 bases and J 5 bases, leaving 12 bases between the germline ends. The CDR3 loop is CASSLAGQGYQPQHF. DNA for the CDR3: TGCGCCAGCAGCTTGGCGGGACAAGGGTATCAGCCCCAGCATTTT.

J is TRBJ2-7 and V is TRBV10-3; no firm D call. Germline V CDR1 and CDR2: ENHRY, SYGVKD. Trimming shortened V by 2 bases and J by 6 bases, and 11 bases separated the two germline ends. The CDR3 totals 13 residues. The DNA for the CDR3 is TGTGCCATCAGTGAGGGTTTTGAGCGCGAGCAGTACTTC. Translated, it gives CAISEGFEREQYF.

The V call is TRBV6-1, the J call TRBJ2-1; D not resolved. The CDR3 loop spans 13 amino acids. V lost 5 bases to trimming and J lost 8 bases, with 13 bases between them. In germline, CDR1 is MNHNS, CDR2 SASEGT. The CDR3 region has the DNA TGTGCCAGCAGTCACCCAGGAGCCGATGAGCAGTTCTTC. Protein: CASSHPGADEQFF.

This clonotype was observed a single time. The V and J genes are TRBV4-1 and TRBJ1-4; D is possibly TRBD1 (5 bases). The CDR3 consists of 17 residues. Germline CDR1 is MGHRA and CDR2 is YSYEKL. V was cut by 0 bases and J by 0 bases, with 11 bases left in between. Written as DNA, the CDR3 is TGCGCCAGCAGCCAAGAAGCAGGACACTCAACTAATGAAAAACTGTTTTTT. Residues: CASSQEAGHSTNEKLFF.

This clonotype was picked up many times. The chain combines TRBV28 with TRBJ1-6; D might be TRBD1 (5 bases). Germline V CDR1 and CDR2: MDHEN, SYDVKM. V was trimmed by 6 bases and J by 10 bases, leaving 16 bases between them. The CDR3 covers 14 residues. The CDR3 reads CASRLGTGGSPLHF. CDR3 DNA: TGTGCCAGCAGACTAGGAACGGGGGGATCACCCCTCCACTTT.

The V call is TRBV19, the J call TRBJ1-5; D perhaps matches TRBD1 (5 bases). Germline CDR1 reads LNHDA; CDR2 reads SQIVND (reference sequence). This CDR3 is 13 amino acids long. V lost 4 bases and J 7 bases, leaving 11 bases between the germline ends. CDR3 sequence: CASSTSRAQPQHF. CDR3 nucleotide sequence: TGTGCCAGTAGTACCTCCAGGGCCCAGCCCCAGCATTTT.